The T cell receptor beta chain under discussion was sequenced for a study of tumor and adjacent non-tumor tissue in lung cancer. RNA was extracted from bulk tissue without any cell sorting. Distant lung tissue was collected more than 3 cm away from the tumor edge. Donors were chemotherapy-naive, newly diagnosed lung cancer surgical patients in China, August–late 2014. The V end was cut by 5 bases, the J end by 14 bases, with 30 bases between. The CDR3 contains 16 residues. Germline-derived CDR1 and CDR2 are SEHNR and FQNEAQ (reference sequence). TCRbeta libraries were built with three rounds of nested PCR, modified from ARM-PCR. Each CDR3 protein is one row after TCRdb ran MiXCR on the multiplex PCR reads. This table holds 98,000 or so distinct CDR3 sequences, 75% to 90% found once.

This chain connects TRBV7-9 to TRBJ2-5; D may be TRBD1 (5 bases). This clonotype originated in a man aged 55 to 70 with small cell lung cancer. Specimen: distant non-tumor lung tissue. The DNA for the CDR3 is TGTGCCAGCAGCCCACCTCGGCGCAGGGTGGCGGAGACACAATACTTC. This gives the protein CASSPPRRRVAETQYF.